The present T cell receptor (beta chain) was sequenced within a study of glioma-infiltrating T cells. Findings of the study overall: Gliomas, especially low-grade, showed above-expected tissue-blood divergence; non-neoplastic patients showed below. Only very few CDR3 sequences appeared in both tissue and blood.

In its sample, this clonotype was seen many times. Its antigen remains unidentified. The iRepertoire nested amplicon-rescue multiplex PCR amplified TCR alpha and beta CDR3s from RNA. Tissue mRNA or PBMC total RNA, about 85-400 ng, went into one-step reverse transcription and amplification. TCRdb processed the multiplex PCR reads anew with MiXCR; each CDR3 protein has one entry. The table includes over 100,000 distinct CDR3 sequences, 25% to 30% detected once. The CDR3 runs 14 residues. Trimming pared 2 bases from V and 4 bases from J, leaving 11 bases between. Germline CDR1 MNHEY, CDR2 SVGEGT. The V and J genes are TRBV6-2 or TRBV6-3 and TRBJ1-1; no definite D call. Sequenced: glioma tissue, nonneoplastic brain tissue, or PBMCs (not recorded which). This TCR was sampled from a human donor with low-grade glioma or glioblastoma, undergoing nonglioma brain surgery, or in good health (not recorded which). The CDR3 sequence: CASSYKNAGTEAFF. In DNA form, the CDR3 reads TGTGCCAGCAGTTACAAGAATGCGGGCACTGAAGCTTTCTTT.